Each of the 7 T cell receptor beta chains below was sequenced from the same sample in a study of blood T cell repertoires in COVID-19. The table came from immunoSEQ multiplex PCR; TCRdb's copy has only in-frame clones and leaves some out. The sample holds some 200,000 clones; around nine tenths are singletons and the top ten take over 15%. The specimen was peripheral blood. Receptor source: a man aged 50 to 59 with COVID-19, enrolled during active disease.

The rearrangement links TRBV6-5 to TRBJ2-1; 7 nucleotides agree with TRBD1. Trimming removed 1 base from V and 6 bases from J; junction bases left unmatched: 3. The germline V gene encodes CDR1 MNHEY and CDR2 SVGAGI. The CDR3 contains 14 residues. The CDR3 DNA reads TGTGCCAGCAGTTACTATCCAGGGGGCAATGAGCAGTTCTTC. This encodes CASSYYPGGNEQFF.

This clone has more than one count but fewer than ten. V usage is TRBV7-9 and J usage is TRBJ2-3; TRBD2 is a possible D gene (6 bases). V was cut by 5 bases and J by 4 bases, with 13 bases left in between. The germline V gene has CDR1 SEHNR and CDR2 FQNEAQ (reference sequence). CDR3 size: 14 residues. CDR3: CASSPGGASDTQYF. CDR3 coding DNA: TGTGCCAGCAGCCCTGGAGGGGCCTCAGATACGCAGTATTTT. Combining the CDR3 with reference TRBV7-9 and TRBJ2-3 gives the whole variable domain DTGVSQNPRHKITKRGQNVTFRCDPISEHNRLYWYRQTLGQGPEFLTYFQNEAQLEKSRLLSDRFSAERPKGSFSTLEIQRTEQGDSAMYLCASSPGGASDTQYFGPGTRLTVL.

In this sample, this clone turned up many times. The rearrangement joins TRBV30 to TRBJ1-1; D gene ambiguous. The CDR3 loop spans 13 amino acids. Germline V gene lookup returns CDR1 GTSNPN and CDR2 SVGIG (reference sequence). V was pared by 2 bases and J by 1 base, with 8 bases between. DNA for the CDR3: TGTGCCTGGAGTCGCGGCTCGAACACTGAAGCTTTCTTT. Its translation is CAWSRGSNTEAFF.

The genes are TRBV11-2 and TRBJ2-7, with 9 positions matching TRBD1. The CDR3 is made up of 16 amino acids. Germline trimming cut 5 bases from V and 4 bases from J; bases unmatched to any gene: 12. Germline values: CDR1 SGHAT, CDR2 FQNNGV. The DNA of the CDR3 is TGTGCCAGCAGCCCGCGGGGACAGGGAAGTTGGTACGAGCAGTACTTC. This encodes CASSPRGQGSWYEQYF.

The chain uses TRBV5-1 and TRBJ1-1; 7 nucleotides agree with TRBD1. J lost 4 bases, V lost 5 bases, and 5 bases had no gene match. The CDR3 has 13 amino acids. Per germline, CDR1 SGHRS and CDR2 YFSETQ. The CDR3 here is CASSYDRATEAFF. The DNA for the CDR3 is TGCGCCAGCAGTTACGACAGGGCCACTGAAGCTTTCTTT. Together with reference TRBV5-1 and TRBJ1-1, the CDR3 gives the full variable domain: KAGVTQTPRYLIKTRGQQVTLSCSPISGHRSVSWYQQTPGQGLQFLFEYFSETQRNKGNFPGRFSGRQFSNSRSEMNVSTLELGDSALYLCASSYDRATEAFFGQGTRLTVV.

The rearrangement links TRBV7-2 to TRBJ1-5; TRBD1 might be the D (6 bases). Trimming took 5 bases from V and 0 from J, leaving 11 bases between them. This CDR3 region has 15 residues. Germline V gene sequence: CDR1 SGHTA, CDR2 FQGNSA. This CDR3 is CASSLRDISNQPQHF. The DNA for the CDR3 is TGTGCCAGCAGCCTACGGGACATTAGCAATCAGCCCCAGCATTTT.

The gene calls are TRBV19 and TRBJ2-2; TRBD2 aligns across 10 bases. This CDR3 spans 14 amino acids. With 8 bases clipped from V and 3 bases from J, the junction kept 3 bases outside the gene matches. Germline V CDR1 and CDR2: LNHDA, SQIVND (reference sequence). The CDR3 loop reads CASGTSVHTGELFF. The CDR3 nucleotides read TGTGCCAGTGGGACTAGCGTGCACACCGGGGAGCTGTTTTTT. The variable domain in full, with the rest retrieved from reference TRBV19 and TRBJ2-2, is DGGITQSPKYLFRKEGQNVTLSCEQNLNHDAMYWYRQDPGQGLRLIYYSQIVNDFQKGDIAEGYSVSREKKESFPLTVTSAQKNPTAFYLCASGTSVHTGELFFGEGSRLTVL.